This T cell receptor beta chain came from a study of blood T cell repertoires in COVID-19. The CDR3 loop spans 13 amino acids. The V gene's germline CDR1 is MDHEN and CDR2 SYDVKM. The V gene lost 3 bases and the J gene lost 1 base, with 6 bases spanning the gap. Libraries were prepared by immunoSEQ multiplex PCR; TCRdb keeps only in-frame clonotypes and omits some of them. The sample holds a few hundred thousand clones, about 85% seen once. This chain connects TRBV28 to TRBJ1-2; D ambiguous. The receptor's source is a man aged 30-40 years who had recovered from COVID-19. Source material: peripheral blood. CDR3 protein: CASSFSLNYGYTF. DNA of the CDR3: TGTGCCAGCAGTTTCTCACTTAACTATGGCTACACCTTC.